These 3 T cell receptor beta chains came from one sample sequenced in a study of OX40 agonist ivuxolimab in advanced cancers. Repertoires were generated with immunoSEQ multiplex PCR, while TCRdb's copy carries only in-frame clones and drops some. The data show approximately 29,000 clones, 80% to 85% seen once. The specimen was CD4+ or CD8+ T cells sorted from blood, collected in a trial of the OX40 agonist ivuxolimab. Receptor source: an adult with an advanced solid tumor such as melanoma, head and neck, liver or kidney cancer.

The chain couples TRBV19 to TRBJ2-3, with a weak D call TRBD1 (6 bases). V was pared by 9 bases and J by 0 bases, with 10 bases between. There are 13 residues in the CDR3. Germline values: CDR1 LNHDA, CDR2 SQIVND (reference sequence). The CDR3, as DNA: TGTGCCAGCGGGACAACTAGCACAGATACGCAGTATTTT. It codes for CASGTTSTDTQYF.

CDR3 sequence reads: CASSQHRDRGASPLHF. CDR3 sequence (DNA): TGCGCCAGCAGCCAACACCGGGACAGGGGGGCTTCACCCCTCCACTTT. The chain links TRBV4-3 to TRBJ1-6; TRBD1 matches 11 bases. There are 16 residues in the CDR3. The junction had 6 bases not matched to a gene; V was cut back by 2 bases and J by 9 bases. Per the germline V gene, CDR1 is LGHNA and CDR2 is YSLEER.

In nucleotides, the CDR3 is TGTGCCAGCAGCCAAGACAATATGGCAGGGGGGTATGGCTACACCTTC. Its translation is CASSQDNMAGGYGYTF. The rearrangement links TRBV4-2 to TRBJ1-2; 7 nucleotides match TRBD1. CDR3 size: 16 residues. The germline V gene has CDR1 LGHNA and CDR2 YNFKEQ. The V and J ends lost 0 bases and 5 bases, in that order; junction bases with no gene match: 9.